The present T cell receptor (beta chain) was sequenced within a study of cytotoxic CD8 clonotypes in ibrutinib-treated CLL. Looking at the study overall: The average sample held roughly 250,000 productive templates and around 87,000 productive rearrangements.

This clone was found a few times. The repertoire was sequenced with immunoSEQ multiplex PCR; TCRdb's copy has only in-frame clones and lacks some. The table records fewer than 400,000 clones, under 70% of them present only once. The CDR3 runs to 13 residues. V lost 0 bases and J lost 5, with 5 bases in between. CDR1 is SGHTA, CDR2 FQGTGA, per germline. Sequenced material: PBMCs, taken after 36 months of ibrutinib treatment. The V gene is TRBV7-3, the J gene TRBJ2-1; D is unclear. This sequence was found in a human donor with chronic lymphocytic leukemia. The DNA of the CDR3 is TGTGCCAGCAGCTTAACGACCAACAATGAGCAGTTCTTC. Amino acid sequence: CASSLTTNNEQFF.